This entry concerns a single T cell receptor (beta chain). Its antigen remains undetermined. No per-base quality is available; no much larger clone lies one base away. TCRbeta CDR3 regions were amplified from genomic DNA by means of the immunoSEQ Assay, a bias-controlled multiplex PCR. Per the authors' processing: The number of nucleated cells in each sample was estimated from the amplification of reference gene primers within the assay. To quantify the absolute abundance of each unique TCRbeta CDR3 rearrangement, sequence reads were collapsed and filtered. Productive Simpson clonality was computed per sample as the square root of Simpson's diversity index over productive rearrangements. What TCRdb holds here is the immuneACCESS table cut down to in-frame rearrangements. Part of the clones is not present; checked against another copy, under half of the missing clones reflect an unresolved V gene, and the others are unexplained. V and J calls and clone size are given by that table; D and trimming were obtained from the DNA. The sample table holds about 300,000 clones, of which around nine tenths were seen once. Clones ranked in the top ten supply around 1.4% of the sample.

The sample is drawn from a study of blood T cell repertoires in COVID-19 (dated by TCRdb to 2020 to 2021). In terms of the full investigation: Samples from collaborators originated in the United States, Italy and Spain and spanned both the acute and convalescent phases of COVID-19. The material from the prospective study consisted of cDNA or gDNA derived from T cells, B-cell-depleted T cells, or PBMCs. Deeply sampled blood TCRbeta repertoires from subjects exposed to, actively infected with, or recovered from COVID-19 were included in the dataset. The repertoires were released in a freely available public database meant as a resource for research on the immune response to SARS-CoV-2. Samples were obtained from the ongoing ImmuneRACE study (first 160 participants) and from some 1,300 subjects provided by 6 global collaborators. Nearly every sample came with metadata listing a de-identified subject ID, COVID-19 status, age in years and sex. Where available, HLA class I and class II types were obtained from metadata supplied by the sample provider rather than from assay-based typing.

Each collaborating institution followed its own protocols to collect whole blood in K2EDTA tubes. For TCRbeta analysis, collaborator samples were shipped as frozen whole blood, as isolated PBMCs, or as DNA extracted from either sample type. The CDR3 sequence holds 18 residues, the cysteine and phenylalanine included. Only the CDR3 part of the read is kept: 54 bases, read in frame from the first base. V ends up 4 bases short and J 4 bases short, with an unmatched junction base count of 10. CDR1 SGHRS and CDR2 YFSETQ are derived from the germline V gene. What the authors observed across the whole study: How much clinical and demographic metadata was included differed by source and by participant, and the metadata was provided uncurated.

The rearrangement joined TRBV5-1 to TRBJ2-3; 15 central bases correspond to TRBD2. The clonotype originates from a man between 65 and 79 years old with acute or convalescent COVID-19. The source material was peripheral blood. The nucleotides read TGCGCCAGCAGCCTACGGACTAGCGGGAGGGCCCGCCCAGATACGCAGTATTTT. Its translation reads: CASSLRTSGRARPDTQYF.